These T cell receptor beta chains were read from a single sample in a study of CD8 T cells in Susac syndrome. TCRdb itself ran the immunoSEQ multiplex PCR reads through MiXCR, one entry per CDR3 protein. The table lists about 240,000 distinct CDR3 sequences, about 95% of them singletons. Sequencing was carried out using CD4+ T cells from PBMCs. The source of these receptors is a human donor with Susac syndrome. Both conserved end residues are part of each CDR3. A D gene is named only where the DNA matches it firmly. A clone size is listed for some rows: how often the clone was seen (once, few, many), or a class if it is expanded.

v_call: TRBV19
j_call: TRBJ2-1
clone_size: once
d_call: -
cdr3_aa: CASRGAIYNEQFF
cdr3_nt: TGTGCCAGTAGAGGGGCTATTTACAATGAGCAGTTCTTC

v_call: TRBV3-1
j_call: TRBJ2-5
clone_size: -
d_call: -
cdr3_aa: CASSYRTHPGETQYF
cdr3_nt: TGTGCCAGCAGCTATCGGACCCACCCCGGGGAGACCCAGTACTTC

v_call: TRBV24-1
j_call: TRBJ2-3
clone_size: -
d_call: -
cdr3_aa: CATSDSGQLGTDTQYF
cdr3_nt: TGTGCCACCAGTGATTCAGGACAGTTGGGCACAGATACGCAGTATTTT

v_call: TRBV19
j_call: TRBJ2-1
clone_size: -
d_call: -
cdr3_aa: CASRRKGLRHEQFF
cdr3_nt: TGTGCCAGTAGGAGGAAGGGGCTACGTCATGAGCAGTTCTTC

v_call: TRBV2
j_call: TRBJ1-2
clone_size: -
d_call: -
cdr3_aa: CASNPLDRSNYGYTF
cdr3_nt: TGTGCCAGCAACCCACTTGACAGGTCTAACTATGGCTACACCTTC

v_call: TRBV28
j_call: TRBJ1-2
clone_size: -
d_call: -
cdr3_aa: CASSLKVEGYTF
cdr3_nt: TGTGCCAGCAGTTTGAAGGTTGAGGGCTACACCTTC

v_call: TRBV9
j_call: TRBJ2-1
clone_size: -
d_call: -
cdr3_aa: CASTLGLPGNEQFF
cdr3_nt: TGTGCCAGCACTTTGGGGCTACCTGGCAATGAGCAGTTCTTC

v_call: TRBV30
j_call: TRBJ1-3
clone_size: -
d_call: -
cdr3_aa: CAWSGDAGNTIYF
cdr3_nt: TGTGCCTGGAGTGGGGACGCTGGAAACACCATATATTTT

v_call: TRBV27
j_call: TRBJ1-5
clone_size: -
d_call: -
cdr3_aa: CASSPYSNQPQHF
cdr3_nt: TGTGCCAGCAGTCCATATAGCAATCAGCCCCAGCATTTT

v_call: TRBV29-1
j_call: TRBJ2-7
clone_size: once
d_call: TRBD1
cdr3_aa: CSVERDRANHEQYF
cdr3_nt: TGCAGCGTTGAGCGGGACAGGGCCAACCACGAGCAGTACTTC

v_call: TRBV29-1
j_call: TRBJ2-4
clone_size: -
d_call: -
cdr3_aa: CSGRNNRAGIQYF
cdr3_nt: TGCAGCGGACGAAACAACCGAGCGGGTATTCAGTACTTC

v_call: TRBV9
j_call: TRBJ2-3
clone_size: -
d_call: TRBD1
cdr3_aa: CASSVLGQGTSTDTQYF
cdr3_nt: TGTGCCAGCAGCGTCCTGGGACAGGGAACTAGCACAGATACGCAGTATTTT

v_call: TRBV5-4
j_call: TRBJ2-7
clone_size: -
d_call: -
cdr3_aa: CASSFYAGLGEQYF
cdr3_nt: TGTGCCAGCAGCTTTTACGCGGGACTGGGCGAGCAGTACTTC

v_call: TRBV30
j_call: TRBJ2-1
clone_size: -
d_call: TRBD2
cdr3_aa: CAWSVMAGGLNEQFF
cdr3_nt: TGTGCCTGGAGTGTAATGGCGGGAGGTCTCAATGAGCAGTTCTTC

v_call: TRBV14
j_call: TRBJ2-5
clone_size: -
d_call: -
cdr3_aa: CASSQLGVETQYF
cdr3_nt: TGTGCCAGCAGCCAATTGGGGGTAGAGACCCAGTACTTC

v_call: TRBV7-3
j_call: TRBJ1-5
clone_size: -
d_call: -
cdr3_aa: CASSPLTDQGPQHF
cdr3_nt: TGTGCCAGCAGCCCTCTAACCGACCAAGGACCCCAGCATTTT

v_call: TRBV29-1
j_call: TRBJ2-3
clone_size: -
d_call: TRBD1
cdr3_aa: CSVAQTGGVTDTQYF
cdr3_nt: TGCAGCGTTGCCCAGACAGGGGGGGTCACAGATACGCAGTATTTT

v_call: TRBV29-1
j_call: TRBJ1-1
clone_size: -
d_call: -
cdr3_aa: CSVARENTEAFF
cdr3_nt: TGCAGCGTTGCCAGGGAGAACACTGAAGCTTTCTTT

v_call: TRBV29-1
j_call: TRBJ2-3
clone_size: -
d_call: -
cdr3_aa: CSWGEAGGSAQYF
cdr3_nt: TGCAGCTGGGGGGAGGCCGGCGGTTCTGCGCAGTATTTT

v_call: TRBV20-1
j_call: TRBJ2-1
clone_size: -
d_call: -
cdr3_aa: CSARESTHNEQFF
cdr3_nt: TGCAGTGCTAGAGAGTCAACCCACAATGAGCAGTTCTTC

v_call: TRBV5-1
j_call: TRBJ2-6
clone_size: once
d_call: -
cdr3_aa: CASSLTPGISPSGANVLTF
cdr3_nt: TGCGCCAGCAGCTTAACGCCGGGGATTTCCCCATCTGGGGCCAACGTCCTGACTTTC

v_call: TRBV30
j_call: TRBJ2-5
clone_size: few
d_call: -
cdr3_aa: CAWSGYHLGTQYF
cdr3_nt: TGTGCCTGGAGTGGGTATCACCTTGGGACCCAGTACTTC

v_call: TRBV15
j_call: TRBJ2-7
clone_size: -
d_call: -
cdr3_aa: CATSSTLQGGQYF
cdr3_nt: TGTGCCACCAGCAGTACCCTTCAGGGAGGGCAGTACTTC

v_call: TRBV27
j_call: TRBJ2-7
clone_size: -
d_call: -
cdr3_aa: CASSLGPSPTYEQYF
cdr3_nt: TGTGCCAGCAGTTTAGGACCATCCCCTACCTACGAGCAGTACTTC

v_call: TRBV20-1
j_call: TRBJ2-3
clone_size: -
d_call: TRBD2
cdr3_aa: CSARSAGATDTQYF
cdr3_nt: TGCAGTGCTAGAAGCGCGGGAGCTACAGATACGCAGTATTTT

v_call: TRBV6-6
j_call: TRBJ1-1
clone_size: -
d_call: -
cdr3_aa: CASSYRDTTEAFF
cdr3_nt: TGTGCCAGCAGTTACCGGGACACCACTGAAGCTTTCTTT

v_call: TRBV30
j_call: TRBJ2-1
clone_size: -
d_call: -
cdr3_aa: CAWSVWANTGRQFF
cdr3_nt: TGTGCCTGGAGTGTTTGGGCTAACACGGGAAGGCAGTTCTTC

v_call: TRBV20-1
j_call: TRBJ2-2
clone_size: -
d_call: -
cdr3_aa: CSASGSTGELFF
cdr3_nt: TGCAGTGCTAGCGGGAGTACCGGGGAGCTGTTTTTT

v_call: TRBV12-3/TRBV12-4
j_call: TRBJ2-7
clone_size: -
d_call: TRBD2
cdr3_aa: CASSPFTGGPDEQYF
cdr3_nt: TGTGCCAGCAGCCCTTTCACGGGAGGGCCGGACGAGCAGTACTTC

v_call: TRBV29-1
j_call: TRBJ2-3
clone_size: -
d_call: TRBD1
cdr3_aa: CSAVRDREPDTQYF
cdr3_nt: TGCAGCGCCGTCCGGGACAGGGAGCCAGATACGCAGTATTTT

v_call: TRBV3-1
j_call: TRBJ1-2
clone_size: -
d_call: -
cdr3_aa: CASSPTGGHYGYTF
cdr3_nt: TGTGCCAGCAGCCCGACAGGAGGTCACTATGGCTACACCTTC

v_call: TRBV30
j_call: TRBJ1-1
clone_size: -
d_call: -
cdr3_aa: CAWRPRPGGAEAFF
cdr3_nt: TGTGCCTGGAGACCCCGCCCCGGAGGGGCTGAAGCTTTCTTT

v_call: TRBV2
j_call: TRBJ2-7
clone_size: -
d_call: TRBD1
cdr3_aa: CASSERDRGMRDYEQYF
cdr3_nt: TGTGCCAGCAGTGAACGGGACAGGGGAATGCGAGACTACGAGCAGTACTTC

v_call: TRBV7-2
j_call: TRBJ1-1
clone_size: -
d_call: -
cdr3_aa: CASSSRRVRTEAFF
cdr3_nt: TGTGCCAGCAGCTCCAGGCGGGTTCGCACTGAAGCTTTCTTT

v_call: TRBV5-4
j_call: TRBJ1-2
clone_size: -
d_call: -
cdr3_aa: CASSQHILTNYGYTF
cdr3_nt: TGTGCCAGCAGCCAACACATACTCACTAACTATGGCTACACCTTC

v_call: TRBV20-1
j_call: TRBJ2-5
clone_size: -
d_call: -
cdr3_aa: CSARDPTGKETQYF
cdr3_nt: TGCAGTGCTAGAGATCCGACAGGAAAAGAGACCCAGTACTTC

v_call: TRBV12-3/TRBV12-4
j_call: TRBJ1-2
clone_size: -
d_call: TRBD1
cdr3_aa: CASSAGTGHSHYGYTF
cdr3_nt: TGTGCCAGCAGTGCCGGGACAGGGCACTCCCACTATGGCTACACCTTC

v_call: TRBV15
j_call: TRBJ1-5
clone_size: once
d_call: TRBD1
cdr3_aa: CATSRGQGDGNQPQHF
cdr3_nt: TGTGCCACCAGCAGAGGACAGGGGGATGGGAATCAGCCCCAGCATTTT

v_call: TRBV12-3/TRBV12-4
j_call: TRBJ1-5
clone_size: -
d_call: -
cdr3_aa: CASTMTDQPQHF
cdr3_nt: TGTGCCAGCACCATGACAGATCAGCCCCAGCATTTT

v_call: TRBV2
j_call: TRBJ2-5
clone_size: once
d_call: -
cdr3_aa: CATPSPWGRLSQYF
cdr3_nt: TGTGCCACCCCTTCCCCATGGGGGCGGTTGTCCCAGTACTTC